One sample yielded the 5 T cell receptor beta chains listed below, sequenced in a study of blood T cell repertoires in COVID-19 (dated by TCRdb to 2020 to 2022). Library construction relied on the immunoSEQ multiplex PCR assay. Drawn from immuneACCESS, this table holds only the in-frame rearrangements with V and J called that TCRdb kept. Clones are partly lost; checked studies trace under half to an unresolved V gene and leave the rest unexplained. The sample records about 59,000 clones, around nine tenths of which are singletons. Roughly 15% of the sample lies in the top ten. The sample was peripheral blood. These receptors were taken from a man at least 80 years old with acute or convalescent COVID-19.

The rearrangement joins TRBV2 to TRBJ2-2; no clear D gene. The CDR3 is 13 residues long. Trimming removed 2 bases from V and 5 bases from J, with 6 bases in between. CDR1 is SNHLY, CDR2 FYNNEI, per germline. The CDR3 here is CASSELATGELFF. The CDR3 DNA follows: TGTGCCAGCAGTGAACTGGCTACCGGGGAGCTGTTTTTT.

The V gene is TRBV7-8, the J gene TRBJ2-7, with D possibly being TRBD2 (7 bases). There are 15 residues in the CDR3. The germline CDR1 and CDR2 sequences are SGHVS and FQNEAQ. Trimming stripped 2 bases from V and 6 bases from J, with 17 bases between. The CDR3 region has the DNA TGTGCCAGCAGCTTAACCTTTGGGGGGGCGGGCGAGCAGTACTTC. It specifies CASSLTFGGAGEQYF.

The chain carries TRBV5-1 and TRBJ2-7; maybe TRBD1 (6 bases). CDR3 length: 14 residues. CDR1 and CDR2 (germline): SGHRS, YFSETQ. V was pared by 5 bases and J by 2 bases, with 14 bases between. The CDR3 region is CASRMAGDTYEQYF. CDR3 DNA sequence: TGCGCCAGCAGAATGGCAGGGGACACCTACGAGCAGTACTTC. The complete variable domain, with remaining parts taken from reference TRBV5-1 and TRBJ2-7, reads KAGVTQTPRYLIKTRGQQVTLSCSPISGHRSVSWYQQTPGQGLQFLFEYFSETQRNKGNFPGRFSGRQFSNSRSEMNVSTLELGDSALYLCASRMAGDTYEQYFGPGTRLTVT.

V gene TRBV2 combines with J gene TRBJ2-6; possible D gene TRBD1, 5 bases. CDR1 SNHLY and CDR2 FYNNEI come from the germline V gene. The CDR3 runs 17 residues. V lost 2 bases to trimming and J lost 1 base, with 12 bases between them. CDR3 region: CASSETGPTSGANVLTF. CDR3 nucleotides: TGTGCCAGCAGTGAAACAGGACCCACATCTGGGGCCAACGTCCTGACTTTC.

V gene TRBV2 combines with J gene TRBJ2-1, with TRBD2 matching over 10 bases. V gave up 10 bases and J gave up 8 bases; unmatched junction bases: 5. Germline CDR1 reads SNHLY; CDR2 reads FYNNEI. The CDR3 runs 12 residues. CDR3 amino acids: CATGTSVHEQFF. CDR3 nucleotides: TGTGCCACCGGGACTAGCGTACATGAGCAGTTCTTC.